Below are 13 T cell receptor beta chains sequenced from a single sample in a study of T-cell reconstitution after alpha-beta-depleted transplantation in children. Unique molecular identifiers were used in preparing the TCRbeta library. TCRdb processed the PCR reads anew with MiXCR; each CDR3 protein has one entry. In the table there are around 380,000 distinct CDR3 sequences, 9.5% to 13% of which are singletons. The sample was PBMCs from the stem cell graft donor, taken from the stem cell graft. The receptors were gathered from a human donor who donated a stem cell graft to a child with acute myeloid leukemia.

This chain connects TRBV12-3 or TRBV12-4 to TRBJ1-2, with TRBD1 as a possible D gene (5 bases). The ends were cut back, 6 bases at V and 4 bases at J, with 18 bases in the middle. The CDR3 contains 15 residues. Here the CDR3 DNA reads TGTGCCAGCAGGGCAAGTGGGGCTATCCCCTATGGCTACACCTTC. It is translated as CASRASGAIPYGYTF.

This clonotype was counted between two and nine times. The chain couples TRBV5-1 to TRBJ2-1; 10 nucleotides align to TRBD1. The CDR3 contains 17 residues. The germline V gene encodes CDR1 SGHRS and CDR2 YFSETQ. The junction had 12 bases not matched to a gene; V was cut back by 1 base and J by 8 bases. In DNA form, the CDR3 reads TGCGCCAGCAGCTTGCTTTTGGCCGGGACAGGGGTCTATGAGCAGTTCTTC. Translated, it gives CASSLLLAGTGVYEQFF. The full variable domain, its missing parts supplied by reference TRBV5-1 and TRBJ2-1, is KAGVTQTPRYLIKTRGQQVTLSCSPISGHRSVSWYQQTPGQGLQFLFEYFSETQRNKGNFPGRFSGRQFSNSRSEMNVSTLELGDSALYLCASSLLLAGTGVYEQFFGPGTRLTVL.

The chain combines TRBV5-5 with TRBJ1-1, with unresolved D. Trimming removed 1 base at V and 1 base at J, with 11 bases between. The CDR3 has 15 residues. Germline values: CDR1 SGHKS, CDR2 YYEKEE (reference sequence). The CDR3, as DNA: TGTGCCAGCAGCTTGAGGTCAACTACGAACACTGAAGCTTTCTTT. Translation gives CASSLRSTTNTEAFF.

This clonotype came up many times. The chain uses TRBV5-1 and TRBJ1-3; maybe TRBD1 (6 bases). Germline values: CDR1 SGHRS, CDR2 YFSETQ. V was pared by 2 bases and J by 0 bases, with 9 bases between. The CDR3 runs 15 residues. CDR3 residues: CASSFQGSSGNTIYF. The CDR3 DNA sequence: TGCGCCAGCAGCTTTCAGGGGAGCTCTGGAAACACCATATATTTT.

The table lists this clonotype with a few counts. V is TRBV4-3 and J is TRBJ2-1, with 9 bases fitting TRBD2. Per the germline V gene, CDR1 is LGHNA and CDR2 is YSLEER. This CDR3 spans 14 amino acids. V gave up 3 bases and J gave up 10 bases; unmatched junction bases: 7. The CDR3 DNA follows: TGCGCCAGCAGCCACGGCCCCGGGACTAGCGAGCAGTTCTTC. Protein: CASSHGPGTSEQFF.

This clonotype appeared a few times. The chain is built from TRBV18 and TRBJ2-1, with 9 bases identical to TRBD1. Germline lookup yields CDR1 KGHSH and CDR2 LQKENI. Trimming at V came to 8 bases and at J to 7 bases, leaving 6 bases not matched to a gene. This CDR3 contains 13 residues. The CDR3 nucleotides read TGTGCCAGCGGAGAGACAGGGGGGAATGAGCAGTTCTTC. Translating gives CASGETGGNEQFF.

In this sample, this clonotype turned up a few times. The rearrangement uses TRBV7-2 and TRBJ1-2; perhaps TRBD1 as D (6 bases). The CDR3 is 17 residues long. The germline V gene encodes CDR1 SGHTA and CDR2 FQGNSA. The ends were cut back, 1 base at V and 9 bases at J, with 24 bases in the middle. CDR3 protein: CASSLVLGADGRRSYTF. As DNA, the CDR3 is TGTGCCAGCAGCTTAGTATTGGGGGCAGACGGGAGGAGGAGCTACACCTTC. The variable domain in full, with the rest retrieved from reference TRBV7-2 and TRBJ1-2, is GAGVSQSPSNKVTEKGKDVELRCDPISGHTALYWYRQSLGQGLEFLIYFQGNSAPDKSGLPSDRFSAERTGGSVSTLTIQRTQQEDSAVYLCASSLVLGADGRRSYTFGSGTRLTVV.

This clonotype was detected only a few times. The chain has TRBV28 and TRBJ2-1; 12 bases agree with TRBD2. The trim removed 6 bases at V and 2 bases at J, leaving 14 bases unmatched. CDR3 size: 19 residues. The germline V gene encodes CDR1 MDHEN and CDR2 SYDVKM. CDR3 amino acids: CASRPDIQTSGSTYNEQFF. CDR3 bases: TGTGCCAGCAGACCTGATATCCAGACTAGCGGGAGTACCTACAATGAGCAGTTCTTC.

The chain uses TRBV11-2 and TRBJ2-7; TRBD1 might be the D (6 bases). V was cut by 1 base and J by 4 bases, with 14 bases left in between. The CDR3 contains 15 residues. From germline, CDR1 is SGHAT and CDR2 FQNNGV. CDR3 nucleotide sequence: TGTGCCAGCAGCTTAGGGCAGGGGCCGGGGTACGAGCAGTACGTC. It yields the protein CASSLGQGPGYEQYV.

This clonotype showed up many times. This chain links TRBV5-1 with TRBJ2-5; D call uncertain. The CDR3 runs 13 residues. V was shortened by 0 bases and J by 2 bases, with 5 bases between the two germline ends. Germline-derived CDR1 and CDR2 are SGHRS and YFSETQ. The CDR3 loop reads CASSLDLQETQYF. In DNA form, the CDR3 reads TGCGCCAGCAGCTTGGATCTGCAAGAGACCCAGTACTTC.

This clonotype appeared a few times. The CDR3 protein is CSASYGGAQRQPQHF. The DNA of the CDR3 is TGCAGTGCTAGTTATGGGGGGGCCCAAAGACAGCCCCAGCATTTT. This sequence joins TRBV20-1 and TRBJ1-5; TRBD1 is a possible D gene (6 bases). Germline-derived CDR1 and CDR2 are DFQATT and SNEGSKA (reference sequence). The V and J ends lost 3 bases and 7 bases respectively, with 19 bases between them. The CDR3 covers 15 residues.

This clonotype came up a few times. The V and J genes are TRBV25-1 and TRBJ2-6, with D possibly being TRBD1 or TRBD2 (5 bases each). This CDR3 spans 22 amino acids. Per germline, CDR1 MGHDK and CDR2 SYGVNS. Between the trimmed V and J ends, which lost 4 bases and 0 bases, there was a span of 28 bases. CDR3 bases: TGTGCCAGCAGTGGCTATCCCATACCGACCGGGACGGCGAGCTCTGGGGCCAACGTCCTGACTTTC. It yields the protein CASSGYPIPTGTASSGANVLTF.

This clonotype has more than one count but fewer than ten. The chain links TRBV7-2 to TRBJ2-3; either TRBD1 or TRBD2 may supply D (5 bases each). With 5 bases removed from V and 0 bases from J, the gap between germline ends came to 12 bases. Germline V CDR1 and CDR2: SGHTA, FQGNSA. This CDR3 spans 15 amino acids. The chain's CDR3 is CASSHGALSTDTQYF. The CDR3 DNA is TGTGCCAGCAGCCACGGGGCCTTGAGCACAGATACGCAGTATTTT.